Each of the 12 T cell receptor beta chains below was sequenced from the same sample in a study of vaccination and CD4 T cells after COVID-19 (dated by TCRdb to between 2021 and 2024). The label giving this sample's treatment or condition can be read as: roughly 11-day PBMC culture with coronavirus spike peptide pools or control peptides (ViraFEST assay). No antigens are known for them. Library preparation employed PCR. Sequencer: Illumina iSeq 100. DNA from cultured CD4+ T cells underwent TCR sequencing with the Oncomine TCR Beta short-read assay at the Johns Hopkins FTIC core. TCRdb applied fastp at Q25 and MiXCR to the public reads, then kept only in-frame beta chains. Here each entry gathers all rows of one CDR3 protein and keeps the most common genes and DNA. This sample gives roughly 8,400 distinct CDR3 sequences in total; about two thirds of them show up just once. The top ten clones comprise 38% of the sample.

The sample taken for sequencing was CD4+ T cells from blood, cultured in vitro. The receptor source for this set is a human donor who had recovered from COVID-19.

The rearrangement uses TRBV30 and TRBJ1-1; D may be TRBD1 (6 bases). The CDR3 totals 13 residues. V was clipped by 2 bases and J by 4 bases, with 11 bases between them. Looked up from germline, CDR1 is GTSNPN and CDR2 is SVGIG (reference sequence). The CDR3 is CAWSYREGTEAFF. The CDR3 coding sequence is TGTGCCTGGAGTTACAGGGAGGGCACTGAAGCTTTCTTT.

V gene TRBV11-3 combines with J gene TRBJ2-1; unclear D gene. Looked up from germline, CDR1 is SGHNT and CDR2 is YENEEA. The V end was cut by 3 bases, the J end by 0 bases, with 9 bases between. The CDR3 runs to 15 residues. The CDR3 is CASSFGVSSYNEQFF. In DNA, the CDR3 is TGTGCCAGCAGCTTTGGGGTGAGCTCCTACAATGAGCAGTTCTTC. The entire variable domain, with the rest obtained from reference TRBV11-3 and TRBJ2-1, is as follows: EAGVVQSPRYKIIEKKQPVAFWCNPISGHNTLYWYLQNLGQGPELLIRYENEEAVDDSQLPKDRFSAERLKGVDSTLKIQPAELGDSAVYLCASSFGVSSYNEQFFGPGTRLTVL.

The rearrangement uses TRBV28 and TRBJ1-2; 8 positions agree with TRBD1. Germline CDR1 and CDR2: MDHEN and SYDVKM. The CDR3 is 16 residues long. Trimming took 5 bases from V and 4 from J; bases not matched to a gene: 12. The CDR3 DNA reads as TGTGCCAGCAGTCCCGCCCAGACAGGGACAGGCTATGGCTACACCTTC. It is translated as CASSPAQTGTGYGYTF.

The genes are TRBV18 and TRBJ2-5, with no clear D. Germline loops: CDR1 KGHSH, CDR2 LQKENI. Trimming took off 5 bases at V and 3 bases at J, with 4 bases between the two ends. CDR3 length: 11 amino acids. This chain's CDR3 is CASSTKETQYF. The CDR3, as DNA: TGTGCCAGCTCAACCAAAGAGACCCAGTACTTC.

A single count supports this clonotype. The rearrangement uses TRBV25-1 and TRBJ1-6; D uncertain. The CDR3 has 16 amino acids. CDR1 is MGHDK, CDR2 SYGVNS, per germline. The V gene lost 2 bases and the J gene lost 8 bases, with 16 bases spanning the gap. The CDR3 region has the DNA TGTGCCAGCAGTGAACGGGGTAGGAGGGTTGATTCACCCCTCCACTTT. Protein: CASSERGRRVDSPLHF.

The chain combines TRBV20-1 with TRBJ1-1; the D is unclear. The CDR3 contains 13 residues. From germline, CDR1 is DFQATT and CDR2 SNEGSKA (reference sequence). V lost 2 bases and J 3 bases, leaving 10 bases between the germline ends. The CDR3 coding sequence is TGCAGTGCTAGATCCGAGTTGGACACTGAAGCTTTCTTT. Its protein is CSARSELDTEAFF.

In this sample, this clonotype turned up a few times. The gene calls are TRBV11-2 and TRBJ1-2; unclear D gene. The ends were cut back, 5 bases at V and 4 bases at J, with 11 bases in the middle. The germline CDR1 and CDR2 sequences are SGHAT and FQNNGV. The CDR3 sequence is 13 residues long. CDR3 sequence (DNA): TGTGCCAGCAGCACGGACGGAACCTATGGCTACACCTTC. This translates into CASSTDGTYGYTF.

The chain combines TRBV7-2 with TRBJ1-6; TRBD1 might be the D (5 bases). CDR1 and CDR2 (germline): SGHTA, FQGNSA. CDR3 length equals 15 residues. With 4 bases removed from V and 7 bases from J, the gap between germline ends came to 14 bases. The CDR3 region has the DNA TGTGCCAGCAGCTCACAACTAGACAGCAATTCACCCCTCCACTTT. It codes for CASSSQLDSNSPLHF.

The J gene is TRBJ1-2, the V gene TRBV2, with D perhaps TRBD1 (5 bases). Looked up from germline, CDR1 is SNHLY and CDR2 is FYNNEI. Trimming stripped 3 bases from V and 5 bases from J, with 7 bases between. The CDR3 extends over 12 amino acids. The CDR3 DNA sequence: TGTGCCAGCAGTGACGAGGGGTATGGCTACACCTTC. Encoded protein: CASSDEGYGYTF.

This clonotype was seen more than once but under ten times. This chain connects TRBV5-1 to TRBJ1-2; the D gene is possibly TRBD1 (6 bases). Per germline, CDR1 SGHRS and CDR2 YFSETQ. CDR3 length: 13 amino acids. Trimming took 1 base from V and 6 from J, leaving 10 bases between them. DNA for the CDR3: TGCGCCAGCAGCTTGAATTCAGGGGATGGCTACACCTTC. It translates to CASSLNSGDGYTF.

V and J are TRBV6-2 or TRBV6-3 and TRBJ1-2; TRBD1 matches 10 bases. J lost 8 bases, V lost 5 bases, and 5 bases had no gene match. CDR3 length equals 13 residues. Germline CDR1 MNHEY, CDR2 SVGEGT. The CDR3 sequence: CASSTRTGGGYTF. CDR3 bases: TGTGCCAGCAGTACCCGGACAGGGGGAGGCTACACCTTC.

The V call is TRBV15, the J call TRBJ2-4; D call uncertain. V lost 0 bases and J 1 base, leaving 10 bases between the germline ends. Germline values: CDR1 LNHNV, CDR2 YYDKDF (reference sequence). The CDR3 contains 16 residues. The CDR3 nucleotides are TGTGCCACCAGCAGAGAGGACCCCCCGGCCAAAAACATTCAGTACTTC. Protein sequence: CATSREDPPAKNIQYF.